Shown below are 20 T cell receptor beta chains from a single sample sequenced in a study of shared clonotypes between healthy human individuals. Libraries were prepared by immunoSEQ multiplex PCR; TCRdb keeps only in-frame clonotypes and omits some of them. Seen here are 2 million to 2.5 million clones, roughly 92% observed once, and the top ten hold 0.37%. The specimen was naive CD4+ T cells from PBMCs. As to subset: CD45RA+ positively selected. The receptor set was obtained from a young man in good health. Some clones in this sample may be carry-over from other donors' samples.

The chain links TRBV5-5 to TRBJ2-5, with 7 bases identical to TRBD1. After removal of 0 bases from V and 2 bases from J, the junction contained 4 bases not matched to a gene. This CDR3 contains 15 residues. Germline CDR1 and CDR2: SGHKS and YYEKEE (reference sequence). CDR3: CASSLAGTEQETQYF. The CDR3 bases are TGTGCCAGCAGCTTGGCCGGGACAGAGCAAGAGACCCAGTACTTC.

The J gene is TRBJ2-7, the V gene TRBV9, with D tentatively TRBD1 (6 bases). Trimming removed 0 bases at V and 6 bases at J, with 16 bases between. The CDR3 contains 15 residues. CDR1 SGDLS and CDR2 YYNGEE come from the germline V gene. As DNA, the CDR3 is TGTGCCAGCAGCGTAGCTGGGGACACCTCCCGCGAGCAGTACTTC. Translated: CASSVAGDTSREQYF.

The chain is built from TRBV20-1 and TRBJ2-1; D unresolved. This CDR3 has 11 amino acids. Per germline, CDR1 DFQATT and CDR2 SNEGSKA (reference sequence). The CDR3 reads CSPTHMVEQFF. The CDR3 region has the DNA TGCAGCCCGACTCACATGGTTGAGCAGTTCTTC.

This clone was seen just once. The chain combines TRBV5-1 with TRBJ2-2; unclear D gene. Trimming took 2 bases from V and 0 from J, leaving 8 bases between them. CDR1 and CDR2 from the germline V gene are SGHRS and YFSETQ. This CDR3 has 15 amino acids. CDR3 sequence reads: CASSFAFPNTGELFF. The DNA of the CDR3 is TGCGCCAGCAGCTTCGCGTTCCCGAACACCGGGGAGCTGTTTTTT.

The genes are TRBV5-6 and TRBJ2-7, with a tentative D call TRBD1 (6 bases). From germline, CDR1 is SGHDT and CDR2 YYEEEE. The V end lost 1 base, the J end lost 3 bases, and 14 bases lay between the germline ends. The CDR3 is made up of 15 amino acids. CDR3 residues: CASSLLGHLIYEQYF. In DNA, the CDR3 is TGTGCCAGCAGCTTGTTGGGACATCTTATCTACGAGCAGTACTTC.

The V gene is TRBV27, the J gene TRBJ1-1, with D possibly being TRBD1 (5 bases). Germline V gene lookup returns CDR1 MNHEY and CDR2 SMNVEV (reference sequence). The CDR3 has 16 residues. Trimming left V 6 bases short and J 3 bases short, with 20 bases between. CDR3 DNA: TGTGCCAGCAGCCCCCTCGCGCTCATGGGGGACACTGAAGCTTTCTTT. Residues: CASSPLALMGDTEAFF.

The V gene is TRBV28, the J gene TRBJ2-7; 7 bases are shared with TRBD2. Germline assignment: CDR1 MDHEN and CDR2 SYDVKM. J gave up 5 bases and V 6 bases, and 10 bases lay outside the gene matches. The CDR3 loop spans 14 amino acids. The CDR3 spells CASSPSREVDEQYF. The CDR3 region has the DNA TGTGCCAGCAGCCCATCTCGGGAGGTAGACGAGCAGTACTTC.

The chain uses TRBV7-3 and TRBJ2-2; no clear D. Germline CDR1 reads SGHTA; CDR2 reads FQGTGA. This CDR3 comprises 14 residues. Trimming shortened V by 2 bases and J by 3 bases, and 7 bases separated the two germline ends. The DNA of the CDR3 is TGTGCCAGCAGCTTAGGGGAACACACCGGGGAGCTGTTTTTT. Residues: CASSLGEHTGELFF.

The DNA for the CDR3 is TGTGCCAGCAGTCGGACATACCGCACAGATACGCAGTATTTT. It translates to CASSRTYRTDTQYF. The chain is built from TRBV7-3 and TRBJ2-3, with D perhaps TRBD1 (5 bases). There are 14 residues in the CDR3. With 6 bases removed from V and 1 base from J, the gap between germline ends came to 11 bases. CDR1 is SGHTA, CDR2 FQGTGA, per germline.

This chain links TRBV27 with TRBJ1-1; no reliable D call. V lost 7 bases and J 4 bases, leaving 16 bases between the germline ends. This CDR3 is built from 14 residues. From germline, CDR1 is MNHEY and CDR2 SMNVEV (reference sequence). The CDR3 loop reads CASTSLIRGTEAFF. CDR3 nucleotides: TGTGCCAGCACCTCCTTAATTCGGGGCACTGAAGCTTTCTTT.

The rearrangement links TRBV11-3 to TRBJ2-1, with D perhaps given as TRBD1 or TRBD2 (5 bases each). The germline V gene has CDR1 SGHNT and CDR2 YENEEA. This CDR3 spans 17 amino acids. Trimming shortened V by 2 bases and J by 0 bases, and 14 bases separated the two germline ends. CDR3 residues: CASSLTRWGSSYNEQFF. CDR3 bases: TGTGCCAGCAGCTTAACGCGATGGGGGAGCTCCTACAATGAGCAGTTCTTC.

The chain uses TRBV5-4 and TRBJ2-3; 8 nucleotides agree with TRBD2. The CDR3 spans 17 residues. Germline CDR1 and CDR2: SGHNT and YYREEE (reference sequence). V lost 3 bases, J lost 5 bases, and 14 bases stayed unmatched. The CDR3 is CASSSTPREGLGDTQYF. Written as DNA, the CDR3 is TGTGCCAGCAGCTCCACGCCCCGGGAGGGCCTTGGAGATACGCAGTATTTT.

This chain links TRBV2 with TRBJ2-3; no clear D. Trimming shortened V by 2 bases and J by 0 bases, and 12 bases separated the two germline ends. This CDR3 is built from 16 residues. Germline V gene sequence: CDR1 SNHLY, CDR2 FYNNEI. In nucleotides, the CDR3 is TGTGCCAGCAGTGAACTTCTACCCGGTAGCACAGATACGCAGTATTTT. It translates to CASSELLPGSTDTQYF.

The chain joins TRBV27 to TRBJ2-3; TRBD2 matches at 14 bases. CDR1 and CDR2 (germline): MNHEY, SMNVEV (reference sequence). V shed 4 bases and J 4 bases; nucleotides not matched to a gene: 10. There are 18 residues in the CDR3. The DNA for the CDR3 is TGTGCCAGCAGTTCCGGGACTAGCGGGAGAATGGCCCCAGATACGCAGTATTTT. It codes for CASSSGTSGRMAPDTQYF.

Comments on this clone: Other DNA sequences in the same sample also yield this CDR3. This chain uses TRBV28 with TRBJ2-7; the D call may be TRBD1 or TRBD2 (6 bases each). Germline CDR1 is MDHEN and CDR2 is SYDVKM. Trimming shortened V by 8 bases and J by 3 bases, and 14 bases separated the two germline ends. This CDR3 has 13 amino acids. The CDR3 spells CASSLGGRYEQYF. The CDR3 DNA is TGTGCCAGCTCCCTAGGGGGGCGCTACGAGCAGTACTTC.

The chain has TRBV2 and TRBJ2-5; TRBD1 might be the D (5 bases). The germline CDR1 and CDR2 sequences are SNHLY and FYNNEI. V was cut by 6 bases and J by 1 base, with 18 bases left in between. The CDR3 contains 16 residues. CDR3 in amino acids: CASRQREGQGQETQYF. In DNA form, the CDR3 reads TGTGCCAGCAGGCAAAGGGAAGGGCAGGGCCAAGAGACCCAGTACTTC.

The V gene is TRBV6-6, the J gene TRBJ2-5; 7 bases are shared with TRBD1. CDR3 length: 14 residues. The germline CDR1 and CDR2 sequences are MNHNY and SVGAGI (reference sequence). V was pared by 6 bases and J by 7 bases, with 11 bases of the junction left unmatched. The CDR3 region has the DNA TGTGCCAGCAGCCGCCTACAGGGGTCGGGGACCCAGTACTTC. It is translated as CASSRLQGSGTQYF.

The V gene is TRBV5-4, the J gene TRBJ1-2; 7 nucleotides match TRBD1. Germline V gene lookup returns CDR1 SGHNT and CDR2 YYREEE (reference sequence). CDR3 length equals 14 residues. V dropped 4 bases and J dropped 4; count of bases not matched to a gene: 7. The CDR3 loop is CASSHPGGGYGYTF. Here the CDR3 DNA reads TGTGCCAGCAGCCACCCAGGGGGTGGCTATGGCTACACCTTC.

The chain links TRBV27 to TRBJ2-6, with 7 bases lining up with TRBD2. V was clipped by 7 bases and J by 0 bases; unmatched bases: 9. The CDR3 extends over 17 amino acids. The germline V gene encodes CDR1 MNHEY and CDR2 SMNVEV (reference sequence). CDR3: CASKRGSGGSGANVLTF. The CDR3 DNA sequence: TGTGCCAGCAAGCGGGGCTCCGGGGGCTCTGGGGCCAACGTCCTGACTTTC.

The chain is built from TRBV5-5 and TRBJ2-5; 9 bases fit TRBD1. Germline CDR1 SGHKS, CDR2 YYEKEE (reference sequence). Germline trimming cut 4 bases from V and 5 bases from J; bases unmatched to any gene: 12. The CDR3 is made up of 16 amino acids. Written as DNA, the CDR3 is TGTGCCAGCAGCCAGTGGGGACAGGGTCTTCAGGAGACCCAGTACTTC. Its protein is CASSQWGQGLQETQYF.